This entry features one TCR beta chain sequence. These data are taken from a study of cytomegalovirus exposure and HLA in healthy donors. PCR involved 60 Vbeta and 13 Jbeta primers. Method: immunoSEQ multiplex PCR; TCRdb's copy keeps in-frame clones and lacks some. The sample shows approximately 170,000 clones, approximately 67% of them seen only once. The sequence was collected from a woman between 18 and 29 years old in good health and CMV-seropositive. The sample consisted of PBMCs.

The CDR3, as DNA: TGTGCCAGCAGCGGAGCCTCTAGCGGTAGATACAATGAGCAGTTCTTC. Its protein product is CASSGASSGRYNEQFF. The chain has TRBV7-9 and TRBJ2-1; TRBD2 matches at 7 bases. Germline CDR1 reads SEHNR; CDR2 reads FQNEAQ (reference sequence). The length of the CDR3 is 16 residues. The J segment lost 4 bases and the V segment lost 5 bases, leaving 11 bases of the junction unmatched.